These 19 T cell receptor beta chains were sequenced from one sample in a study of T-cell memory formation after mild COVID-19. MiXCR was run by TCRdb on the 5' RACE reads, yielding one entry per CDR3 protein. The profile covers roughly 240,000 distinct CDR3 sequences, with just over 15% appearing a single time and over 2% taken by the ten largest. What was sequenced was PBMCs or a T cell subset sorted from them (not recorded which). All receptors come from an adult woman who had mild COVID-19 (a few samples of this study predate the infection). Cell type and time point are not known.

The chain has TRBV25-1 and TRBJ2-7, with D possibly matching TRBD2 (6 bases). Germline CDR1 MGHDK, CDR2 SYGVNS. The V and J ends lost 7 bases and 7 bases respectively, with 20 bases between them. The CDR3 is 14 residues long. The CDR3 DNA reads as TGTGCCAGCACCCCCTCTCGGGGACTGAGGGAGCAGTACTTC. This encodes CASTPSRGLREQYF.

This clonotype was counted only a few times. The chain links TRBV12-3 or TRBV12-4 to TRBJ2-3, with TRBD2 matching 10 bases. The CDR3 covers 16 residues. With 6 bases clipped from V and 4 bases from J, the junction kept 10 bases outside the gene matches. In nucleotides, the CDR3 is TGTGCCAGCAGCCCACTAAGCGGGGGGGTGGCAGATACGCAGTATTTT. Its protein is CASSPLSGGVADTQYF.

This clonotype appeared a few times. CDR3 in DNA: TGTGCCAGCAGTGAGCCTTCAAAGGGGGCCGGCGAGCAGTACTTC. Protein sequence: CASSEPSKGAGEQYF. The chain employs TRBV12-3 or TRBV12-4 and TRBJ2-7; 7 positions agree with TRBD1. V dropped 5 bases and J dropped 6; count of bases not matched to a gene: 13. The CDR3 contains 15 residues.

The sample holds many counts of this clonotype. The chain links TRBV20-1 to TRBJ2-3; 10 nucleotides agree with TRBD2. The CDR3 is made up of 15 amino acids. Per germline, CDR1 DFQATT and CDR2 SNEGSKA (reference sequence). With V trimmed by 3 bases and J by 6 bases, 9 bases remained unmatched. CDR3 bases: TGCAGTGCTAGGAACTTAGCGGGGGGAGGGGATACGCAGTATTTT. This encodes CSARNLAGGGDTQYF.

This clonotype was recorded a few times. The chain couples TRBV4-3 to TRBJ1-2; D gene ambiguous. Germline CDR1 reads LGHNA; CDR2 reads YSLEER. There are 15 residues in the CDR3. V lost 4 bases and J 8 bases, leaving 20 bases between the germline ends. This chain's CDR3 is CASSPGSNSVAGYTF. For the CDR3, the DNA is TGCGCCAGCAGCCCTGGTAGTAACTCGGTTGCCGGCTACACCTTC.

This clonotype has only a few counts. The rearrangement uses TRBV20-1 and TRBJ2-4; D unclear. V was trimmed by 6 bases and J by 2 bases, leaving 11 bases between them. CDR1 is DFQATT and CDR2 is SNEGSKA in the germline V gene (reference sequence). This CDR3 region has 13 residues. The CDR3 DNA reads TGCAGTGCCCGCGAAGGGCCCAAAAACATTCAGTACTTC. Amino acid sequence: CSAREGPKNIQYF.

This clonotype was picked up many times. The genes are TRBV25-1 and TRBJ2-7; 9 positions match TRBD1. The V gene's germline CDR1 is MGHDK and CDR2 SYGVNS. The V and J ends lost 3 bases and 2 bases, in that order; junction bases with no gene match: 5. CDR3 length: 15 residues. The CDR3 here is CASSDVGQGTYEQYF. CDR3 DNA: TGTGCCAGCAGTGATGTGGGACAGGGTACCTACGAGCAGTACTTC.

V usage is TRBV6-2 or TRBV6-3 and J usage is TRBJ2-7; tentatively, D is TRBD2 (7 bases). There are 17 residues in the CDR3. The ends were cut back, 7 bases at V and 0 bases at J, with 22 bases in the middle. Germline CDR1 reads MNHEY; CDR2 reads SVGEGT. CDR3 region: CASTRGGTQPSSYEQYF. The DNA for the CDR3 is TGTGCCAGCACAAGGGGGGGGACTCAACCTAGCTCCTACGAGCAGTACTTC.

This clonotype has only a few counts. V and J are TRBV11-2 and TRBJ2-2, with TRBD2 as a possible D gene (5 bases). Trimming took 5 bases from V and 1 from J, leaving 11 bases between them. The CDR3 covers 15 residues. Germline V lookup: CDR1 SGHAT, CDR2 FQNNGV. For the CDR3, the DNA is TGTGCCAGCAGCCCTTTGAGGGAGAACACCGGGGAGCTGTTTTTT. It is translated as CASSPLRENTGELFF.

This chain joins TRBV4-1 and TRBJ1-4; no firm D call. The V gene's germline CDR1 is MGHRA and CDR2 YSYEKL. This CDR3 spans 13 amino acids. Trimming took off 1 base at V and 8 bases at J, with 8 bases between the two ends. The CDR3 DNA reads TGCGCCAGCAGCCAAGTAGTAGGGGAAAAACTGTTTTTT. Translation gives CASSQVVGEKLFF.

This clonotype was seen ten or more times. V usage is TRBV7-2 and J usage is TRBJ2-1, with 11 bases identical to TRBD2. Germline CDR1 reads SGHTA; CDR2 reads FQGNSA. The CDR3 runs 16 residues. Germline trimming cut 2 bases from V and 6 bases from J; bases unmatched to any gene: 6. The CDR3 DNA reads TGTGCCAGCAGCTTATCTAGCGGGAGGATCCCCAATGAGCAGTTCTTC. Translated: CASSLSSGRIPNEQFF.

The V call is TRBV2, the J call TRBJ2-2; D may be TRBD2 (6 bases). V lost 7 bases and J 2 bases, leaving 14 bases between the germline ends. This CDR3 is 15 amino acids long. CDR1 is SNHLY, CDR2 FYNNEI, per germline. CDR3 DNA sequence: TGTGCCAGCACCCCGGGACTGGTAAACACCGGGGAGCTGTTTTTT. Translation gives CASTPGLVNTGELFF.

The chain employs TRBV6-2 or TRBV6-3 and TRBJ1-1, with D possibly TRBD1 on 6 matching bases. The V gene lost 2 bases and the J gene lost 0 bases, with 13 bases spanning the gap. The CDR3 sequence is 16 residues long. Per the germline V gene, CDR1 is MNHEY and CDR2 is SVGEGT. The CDR3: CASSYRTGQLNTEAFF. Here the CDR3 DNA reads TGTGCCAGCAGTTACCGTACTGGACAGTTGAACACTGAAGCTTTCTTT.

The rearrangement links TRBV6-2 or TRBV6-3 to TRBJ2-1; 9 bases map to TRBD2. The length of the CDR3 is 16 residues. Per the germline V gene, CDR1 is MNHEY and CDR2 is SVGEGT. With V trimmed by 4 bases and J by 3 bases, 7 bases remained unmatched. The CDR3 here is CASSSRAGGRYNEQFF. The CDR3 DNA is TGTGCCAGCAGTTCTAGGGCGGGAGGGCGCTACAATGAGCAGTTCTTC.

This clonotype was seen ten or more times. The chain joins TRBV20-1 to TRBJ2-7, with 10 bases lining up with TRBD2. Germline trimming cut 0 bases from V and 6 bases from J; bases unmatched to any gene: 8. Germline V gene sequence: CDR1 DFQATT, CDR2 SNEGSKA (reference sequence). The CDR3 totals 15 residues. The CDR3: CSARDRLAGAVEQYF. In nucleotides, the CDR3 is TGCAGTGCTAGAGATCGACTAGCGGGTGCCGTCGAGCAGTACTTC.

In this sample, this clonotype turned up many times. The chain couples TRBV6-5 to TRBJ2-2; the D is unclear. Germline loops: CDR1 MNHEY, CDR2 SVGAGI. Trimming took 1 base from V and 4 from J, leaving 7 bases between them. This CDR3 is 14 amino acids long. CDR3 sequence: CASSYLLTTGELFF. In DNA, the CDR3 is TGTGCCAGCAGTTACTTATTAACCACCGGGGAGCTGTTTTTT.

In its sample, this clonotype was seen a few times. The gene calls are TRBV4-2 and TRBJ2-3, with TRBD2 identical over 7 bases. CDR3 length: 15 amino acids. The V and J ends lost 1 base and 1 base, in that order; junction bases with no gene match: 2. The germline CDR1 and CDR2 sequences are LGHNA and YNFKEQ. The CDR3: CASSQGGGRTDTQYF. CDR3 nucleotide sequence: TGTGCCAGCAGCCAAGGCGGGGGACGCACAGATACGCAGTATTTT.

The genes are TRBV4-1 and TRBJ2-3; 16 bases are shared with TRBD2. The germline V gene encodes CDR1 MGHRA and CDR2 YSYEKL. The V gene end was trimmed by 6 bases and the J gene end by 4 bases; junction bases not matched to a gene: 13. The CDR3 covers 19 residues. The CDR3 loop reads CASRQLPGLAGGPSDTQYF. The CDR3 DNA reads as TGCGCCAGCAGGCAGCTACCGGGACTAGCGGGAGGGCCCTCAGATACGCAGTATTTT.

This clonotype was seen only a few times. This chain joins TRBV11-2 and TRBJ2-3; 10 nucleotides align to TRBD2. Trimming took 1 base from V and 5 from J; bases not matched to a gene: 3. CDR1 and CDR2 from the germline V gene are SGHAT and FQNNGV. This CDR3 spans 15 amino acids. The CDR3 spells CASSLAIAGGDTQYF. CDR3 nucleotide sequence: TGTGCCAGCAGCTTAGCTATAGCGGGGGGAGATACGCAGTATTTT.